The sequence of this TCR beta chain was determined in a study of cytomegalovirus exposure and HLA in healthy donors (TCRdb year 2017). For the wider study: An earlier analysis of 587 of the donors reported about 280 Gb of sequence data and 117 million unique TCR beta sequences obtained from some 200 million T cells. An early release covering roughly 580 HLA-typed donors comprised approximately 300 gigabases of sequencing data and approximately 80 million unique TCR sequences. Among the roughly 390 genotyped donors, under 90% belonged to the genetic ancestry cluster associated with self-reported Caucasian donors. The study aimed to test whether signatures of past pathogen exposure could be identified by cataloging public T cell receptors. The study used immunosequencing to profile the T cell repertoires of 666 subjects and linked those repertoires to cytomegalovirus serostatus. Besides the first cohort of 500 to 700 subjects, a separate validation cohort made up of around 120 different subjects was used. To predict cytomegalovirus infection status, the study brought together high-throughput TCR immunosequencing, statistical association of individual TCRs with disease status, and machine learning. In a later analysis, previously published TCR beta repertoires from 666 donors were re-analyzed and high-resolution HLA genotyping was added so that TCR occurrence patterns could be studied. Rather than drawing on any new phenotypic data, the later analysis identified candidate immune exposures from TCR beta sequences and the way those sequences occurred across donors. To decide whether each TCR beta V gene segment behaved as functional or pseudogenic, an earlier analysis of some 600 of the donors relied on high-throughput TCR beta sequencing. Donor age, sex, ethnicity and CMV serostatus were compiled together with the repertoire data. A later genetic analysis used genome-wide SNP genotypes for about 65% of the roughly 700 donors, treating that subset as a discovery cohort. Every discovery cohort repertoire had been produced on one sequencing platform. HLA typing covered class I and class II loci at four-digit resolution. Typing coverage differed by locus: A, B, C, DRB1 and DQB1 were typed in about 620-630 donors, DQA1 in about 560, DPA1 in some 600, and DPB1 in 472. Because of strong linkage in the cohort, a handful of DR-DQ haplotypes were treated as single units for association and clustering. On average, about 200,000 unique TCR beta nucleotide sequences were sequenced per donor among several hundred genotyped donors of the cohort, with roughly a sixth of those sequences being non-productive.

From cysteine to phenylalanine, the CDR3 is 18 amino acids long. Here the CDR3 DNA is all that survives: 54 bases in frame from base 1. As encoded in the germline V gene (reference sequence), CDR1 is SSHAT while CDR2 is FNYEAQ. The junction shows trimming of 2 bases on V and 7 bases on J, and the gene matches do not reach 18 bases of it. In total, about 650 healthy bone marrow donors made up the cohort. Cohort members were all nominally healthy when sampled, although unrecorded immune exposures were likely present. The donor was CMV seronegative and belonged to the group of under 400 seronegative cohort members. Each donor provided a peripheral blood sample, and peripheral blood mononuclear cells were used for TCR beta sequencing. Genomic DNA was extracted from the blood cell samples with the Qiagen DNeasy Blood Extraction Kit. General study outcomes and caveats: The authors suggested that the approach could potentially be generalized to other disease states and immunological phenotypes. In a later analysis, most CMV-associated TCR beta chains were found to appear HLA-restricted, with HLA associations seemingly driven largely by CMV exposure. Some IMGT-functional V segments, including TRBV6-2 and TRBV6-3, could not be told apart with the 87-base-pair reads, so those segments were excluded. In a later analysis, several top co-occurrence clusters were reported to appear linked to parvovirus B19, influenza, CMV and Epstein-Barr virus. Linkage disequilibrium might explain the correlated functional status among segregating V segments, but an unknown experimental factor could not be excluded. When HLA alleles, especially DR and DQ, strongly co-occurred, TCR associations were difficult to assign to individual alleles. A further reported finding was that TCR beta sequences accurately predicted the HLA-A and HLA-B alleles for most subjects in the first cohort. Because counts were too low, seventeen rarely observed V segments, including chromosome 9 orphons, were excluded from the earlier analysis of fewer than 650 of the donors. In vitro tests confirmed that three of the cytomegalovirus-associated TCR beta chains recognize cytomegalovirus antigens. Most TCR sequences were observed very rarely across donors, whereas some public TCRs were present in many individuals. CMV serostatus was the only immune exposure information available for the cohort. According to a later analysis, TCR association rates differed among HLA loci, with DRB1 alleles showing the most associated TCRs and HLA-C alleles showing the fewest. Cytomegalovirus status was reported to be diagnosed by the classifier with high specificity and sensitivity in both the original and validation cohorts. Broadly in line with IMGT annotations, most TCR beta V segments showed up in productive rearrangements about 87% or about 30% of the time in an earlier analysis of approximately 640 of the donors. In a later analysis, HLA-associated TCR beta chains were found to be more clonally expanded and to have lower generation probabilities than equally common non-associated chains. A cluster of highly shared sequence variants was judged likely to be a technical artifact of the sequencing pipeline. This cohort had only TCR beta chains sequenced, and the lack of alpha or paired-chain data limited which features could be detected. A later genetic analysis associated a missense DCLRE1C variant with V-gene and J-gene trimming of TCR beta chains, and an independent cohort replicated the association. A later genetic analysis reported fewer N-insertions in productive TCRs among donors in an Asian-associated ancestry cluster than the roughly 690-donor mean. Because HLA typing was missing for some donors at each locus, association tests included only the typed subset. A later analysis associated 15,000 to 20,000 TCR beta sequences with specific HLA alleles at a false discovery rate of 0.05. In the study, 150 to 200 TCR beta chains were listed as associated with cytomegalovirus. Presence/absence analyses assumed roughly uniform sequencing depth across donors, an assumption that may not hold.

Library generation was performed with the immunoSEQ multiplex PCR assay. A mixture of 60 forward primers for TCR Vbeta segments and 13 reverse primers for TCR Jbeta segments was used in the multiplex PCR. The CDR3 region of rearranged TCR beta genes was amplified from genomic DNA with a multiplex PCR assay. The Illumina HiSeq System was used to sequence the amplified TCR beta libraries as 87-base-pair reads. Processing in the source paper ran as follows. A later analysis tallied around 80 million unique TCR beta chains across the 666 repertoires, and roughly 11 million of those chains were shared by two or more donors. Raw reads were error-corrected and collapsed into unique sequences by a nearest-neighbor algorithm in which closely related sequences were merged to remove PCR and sequencing errors. CDR3 sequences were aligned to IMGT reference sequences to assign V, D and J gene segments. Each retained sequence needed at least a six-nucleotide match to both a V gene segment and a J gene segment. A rearrangement was called productive if the CDR3 had no stop codons and remained in frame with V and J, and every other rearrangement was called non-productive. CDR3 was defined by IMGT convention, running from the second conserved V-encoded cysteine to the conserved J-encoded phenylalanine. The earlier analysis of 550 to 650 of the donors excluded any sequence lacking an unambiguous match to a single V gene segment. An earlier analysis of 500 to 600 of the donors classified V segments as functional when productive rearrangements were above 56.7% and as segregating when the standard deviation between donors was above 5%. A statistical classification framework was built for diagnosing cytomegalovirus status from the catalog of TCR beta chain sequences. V and J gene assignment, in a later analysis, came from comparing TCR nucleotide sequences with IMGT/GENE-DB human TR gene sequences. A later analysis assigned CDR3 sequences and most-parsimonious VDJ recombination scenarios with the TCRdist pipeline. In a later analysis, each TCR beta chain was defined by its CDR3 amino acid sequence together with its V-gene family, and reads without a unique V-gene family were excluded. As a way to deal with suspected cross-contamination and a sequencing artifact, a later analysis dropped 592 nucleotide sequences that were highly shared and had low generation probability. In a later analysis, a clonal expansion index for each public chain was calculated from normalized within-repertoire ranks of inferred template counts. Generation probabilities in a later analysis came from a VDJ recombination model fitted to out-of-frame rearrangements, and those results were checked against IGoR. In a later analysis, TCR-TCR, TCR-HLA and TCR-CMV co-occurrence was scored with hypergeometric tests, and a repertoire-size bias correction was applied to TCR pairs. In a later analysis, false discovery rates were estimated by permuting HLA or CMV assignments 20 times. In a later analysis, co-occurring TCRs were grouped using DBSCAN, with TCRdist sequence similarity added in when clustering inside HLA-allele-positive subsets. For co-occurrence clustering, repertoires with fewer than 30,000 or more than 120,000 public chains were excluded, along with roughly 5 repertoires with anomalous nucleotide sharing. The table comes from immuneACCESS by way of TCRdb, which keeps in-frame sequences with V and J called. Part of the clones is missing from these tables; in studies checked, under half for an unresolved V gene and the rest for unknown reasons. D and trimming come from the DNA, and the V and J calls and clone size come from that table. The sample has roughly 170,000 clones on record, more than 65% of them singletons. Around 1.5% of the sample rests with the top ten.

Points on this clone: The specificity of this receptor is unknown. Nothing much larger sits one base from this clone, and base qualities are not available.

Rearrangement joined TRBV7-7 to TRBJ2-5, with TRBD1 matching 8 junction bases. Specimen: PBMCs. The TCR comes from a male donor in good health and CMV-seronegative. The encoded CDR3 is CASSLFRPGQAIPWTQYF. The bases read TGTGCCAGCAGCTTATTTAGACCGGGACAGGCGATCCCATGGACCCAGTACTTC. The full variable domain, completed from the reference TRBV7-7 and TRBJ2-5 proteins outside the CDR3, reads GAGVSQSPRYKVTKRGQDVTLRCDPISSHATLYWYQQALGQGPEFLTYFNYEAQPDKSGLPSDRFSAERPEGSISTLTIQRTEQRDSAMYRCASSLFRPGQAIPWTQYFGPGTRLLVL.